Following are 20 T cell receptor beta chains from one sample sequenced in a study of cytomegalovirus exposure and HLA in healthy donors. PCR employed 60 Vbeta and 13 Jbeta primers. The method was immunoSEQ multiplex PCR; TCRdb's version includes in-frame clones alone and lacks a portion of them. The table shows about 160,000 clones, with 75% to 85% occurring only once. Sequences were obtained from PBMCs. These receptors all come from a woman aged 18-29 years in good health and CMV-seronegative.

The chain employs TRBV4-1 and TRBJ2-1; tentatively, D is TRBD2 (5 bases). The V end lost 0 bases, the J end lost 12 bases, and 12 bases lay between the germline ends. The CDR3 spans 13 residues. CDR1 MGHRA and CDR2 YSYEKL come from the germline V gene. CDR3 sequence (DNA): TGCGCCAGCAGCCAAGATTACGGGATCCCGCAGTTCTTC. This translates into CASSQDYGIPQFF.

This chain joins TRBV7-9 and TRBJ2-7, with TRBD1 matching 9 bases. CDR3 length equals 15 residues. After removal of 0 bases from V and 7 bases from J, the junction contained 7 bases not matched to a gene. The V gene's germline CDR1 is SEHNR and CDR2 FQNEAQ (reference sequence). The CDR3 region is CASSLAGTGSGEQYF. For the CDR3, the DNA is TGTGCCAGCAGCTTAGCGGGGACAGGGTCGGGTGAGCAGTACTTC.

This clone was detected only a few times. The chain employs TRBV5-1 and TRBJ1-4; the match to TRBD1 covers 8 bases. The junction had 7 bases not matched to a gene; V was cut back by 4 bases and J by 8 bases. Looked up from germline, CDR1 is SGHRS and CDR2 is YFSETQ. This CDR3 comprises 14 residues. CDR3 residues: CASSAWTGKEKLFF. CDR3 nucleotides: TGCGCCAGCAGCGCCTGGACAGGGAAGGAAAAACTGTTTTTT.

V usage is TRBV6-4 and J usage is TRBJ2-2, with 8 bases fitting TRBD2. After removal of 5 bases from V and 1 base from J, the junction contained 3 bases not matched to a gene. Germline V gene lookup returns CDR1 MRHNA and CDR2 SNTAGT. This CDR3 region has 15 residues. The chain's CDR3 is CASSQSGRNTGELFF. CDR3 DNA sequence: TGTGCCAGCAGTCAAAGCGGGAGGAACACCGGGGAGCTGTTTTTT.

V and J are TRBV28 and TRBJ1-5, with 10 bases that match TRBD1. Trimming took 6 bases from V and 1 from J; bases not matched to a gene: 12. The CDR3 contains 18 residues. Germline CDR1 reads MDHEN; CDR2 reads SYDVKM. CDR3 DNA: TGTGCCAGCAGGGGGCGGGACAGGGGATTTTGGAGCAATCAGCCCCAGCATTTT. Translated: CASRGRDRGFWSNQPQHF.

The chain joins TRBV7-9 to TRBJ1-1; no reliable D call. This CDR3 has 13 amino acids. Germline CDR1 and CDR2: SEHNR and FQNEAQ (reference sequence). Trimming took 4 bases from V and 5 from J, leaving 11 bases between them. CDR3 residues: CASSYIGETEAFF. Written as DNA, the CDR3 is TGTGCCAGCAGCTATATCGGGGAGACTGAAGCTTTCTTT.

The chain links TRBV29-1 to TRBJ2-1; TRBD2 is a possible D gene (6 bases). Trimming removed 5 bases at V and 5 bases at J, with 16 bases between. The CDR3 loop spans 14 amino acids. Germline V gene sequence: CDR1 SQVTM, CDR2 ANQGSEA. CDR3: CSVYRELIDNEQFF. The CDR3 bases are TGCAGCGTTTATCGGGAGCTAATCGACAATGAGCAGTTCTTC.

The chain uses TRBV18 and TRBJ2-1; 9 bases map to TRBD2. Per germline, CDR1 KGHSH and CDR2 LQKENI. There are 17 residues in the CDR3. Trimming cost V 3 bases and J 9 bases; bases outside gene matches: 15. The CDR3: CASSPPISSSGRIEQFF. As DNA, the CDR3 is TGTGCCAGCTCACCTCCGATATCGAGTAGCGGGAGAATTGAGCAGTTCTTC.

A few counts support this clone. V usage is TRBV4-1 and J usage is TRBJ2-7; possible D gene TRBD1, 5 bases. Germline CDR1 and CDR2: MGHRA and YSYEKL. Trimming shortened V by 6 bases and J by 6 bases, and 21 bases separated the two germline ends. CDR3 length equals 15 residues. DNA of the CDR3: TGCGCCAGCAGAAAGGTGGGGCAGGGTAAAAGCGAGCAGTACTTC. It is translated as CASRKVGQGKSEQYF.

The chain has TRBV7-2 and TRBJ1-1; D remains ambiguous. The germline V gene has CDR1 SGHTA and CDR2 FQGNSA. Trimming removed 3 bases from V and 2 bases from J, with 10 bases in between. The CDR3 is made up of 14 amino acids. The CDR3 loop reads CASSLRAVNTEAFF. DNA for the CDR3: TGTGCCAGCAGCTTGCGGGCAGTCAACACTGAAGCTTTCTTT.

The V and J genes are TRBV19 and TRBJ2-3, with D hard to call. This CDR3 region has 14 residues. Trimming removed 4 bases at V and 0 bases at J, with 8 bases between. The germline gives CDR1 LNHDA, CDR2 SQIVND (reference sequence). DNA of the CDR3: TGTGCCAGTAGTAGCGGCCCTAGCACAGATACGCAGTATTTT. Translation: CASSSGPSTDTQYF.

CDR3: CASTSQGLSEQYF. Written as DNA, the CDR3 is TGTGCCAGCACCTCACAGGGTTTGAGCGAGCAGTACTTC. The chain combines TRBV2 with TRBJ2-7; possible D gene TRBD1, 6 bases. This CDR3 comprises 13 residues. Between the trimmed V and J ends, which lost 7 bases and 6 bases, there was a span of 16 bases. The germline CDR1 and CDR2 sequences are SNHLY and FYNNEI.

The chain links TRBV27 to TRBJ2-3, with a possible D match to TRBD1 (6 bases). From germline, CDR1 is MNHEY and CDR2 SMNVEV (reference sequence). Trimming stripped 8 bases from V and 4 bases from J, with 10 bases between. There are 12 residues in the CDR3. Written as DNA, the CDR3 is TGTGCCAGCGGACCAGGGGCAGATACGCAGTATTTT. As protein: CASGPGADTQYF.

V and J are TRBV19 and TRBJ2-2; 12 bases are a match to TRBD2. This CDR3 has 17 amino acids. Germline V CDR1 and CDR2: LNHDA, SQIVND (reference sequence). The V gene end was trimmed by 9 bases and the J gene end by 5 bases; junction bases not matched to a gene: 13. The CDR3 DNA reads as TGTGCCAGCGCTTCTCTAGCGGGGGGGTCTTGGACCGGGGAGCTGTTTTTT. It translates to CASASLAGGSWTGELFF.

This chain links TRBV6-6 with TRBJ2-7; D is unclear. In germline, CDR1 is MNHNY, CDR2 SVGAGI (reference sequence). The ends were cut back, 2 bases at V and 6 bases at J, with 11 bases in the middle. The CDR3 has 13 residues. For the CDR3, the DNA is TGTGCCAGCAGTTACGGCCACTACCCCGAGCAGTACTTC. It encodes CASSYGHYPEQYF.

The rearrangement links TRBV9 to TRBJ2-3; possible D gene TRBD2, 6 bases. Trimming cost V 0 bases and J 4 bases, with 12 bases left between them. This CDR3 region has 15 residues. Germline CDR1 SGDLS, CDR2 YYNGEE. The CDR3 DNA sequence: TGTGCCAGCAGCGTAGCCGGGAGAGGGGCAGATACGCAGTATTTT. The encoded protein is CASSVAGRGADTQYF.

This clone was counted between two and nine times. V gene TRBV18 combines with J gene TRBJ2-7; D is perhaps TRBD2 (7 bases). The CDR3 runs to 15 residues. The V and J ends lost 0 bases and 6 bases respectively, with 15 bases between them. The germline gives CDR1 KGHSH, CDR2 LQKENI. CDR3 sequence reads: CASSPPGGADGEQYF. In DNA form, the CDR3 reads TGTGCCAGCTCACCACCGGGGGGGGCGGATGGCGAGCAGTACTTC.

V and J are TRBV18 and TRBJ2-7; 9 bases map to TRBD2. CDR1 and CDR2 (germline): KGHSH, LQKENI. The CDR3 loop spans 16 amino acids. Trimming cost V 6 bases and J 2 bases; bases outside gene matches: 11. The CDR3 DNA sequence: TGTGCCAGCTCCCCGGCCCTAGCGGGGATAACCTACGAGCAGTACTTC. This codes for CASSPALAGITYEQYF.

The gene calls are TRBV27 and TRBJ1-5; no firm D call. The germline V gene has CDR1 MNHEY and CDR2 SMNVEV (reference sequence). Trimming shortened V by 5 bases and J by 9 bases, and 17 bases separated the two germline ends. The length of the CDR3 is 14 residues. In nucleotides, the CDR3 is TGTGCCAGCAGTCCCGCAGCGCTCTCTCGGCCCCAGCATTTT. Translated: CASSPAALSRPQHF.

The chain combines TRBV29-1 with TRBJ2-1, with TRBD1 matching 8 bases. After removal of 3 bases from V and 8 bases from J, the junction contained 15 bases not matched to a gene. Germline CDR1 and CDR2: SQVTM and ANQGSEA. CDR3 length equals 16 residues. The CDR3 nucleotides read TGCAGCGTTGAGTTCTCCCGGGACAGGTTTGTCGATGAGCAGTTCTTC. Amino acids: CSVEFSRDRFVDEQFF.